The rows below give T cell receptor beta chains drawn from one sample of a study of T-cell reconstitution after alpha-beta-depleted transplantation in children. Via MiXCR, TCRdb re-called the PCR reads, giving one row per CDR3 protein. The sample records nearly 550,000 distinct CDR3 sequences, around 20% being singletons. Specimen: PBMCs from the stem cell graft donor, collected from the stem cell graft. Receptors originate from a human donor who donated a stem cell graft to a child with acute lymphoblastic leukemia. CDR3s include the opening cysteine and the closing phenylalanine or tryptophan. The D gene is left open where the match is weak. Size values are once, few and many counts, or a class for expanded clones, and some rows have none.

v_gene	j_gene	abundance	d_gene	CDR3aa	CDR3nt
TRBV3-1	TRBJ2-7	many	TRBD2	CASSQDGQRGDYEQYF	TGTGCCAGCAGCCAAGATGGGCAGCGGGGGGACTACGAGCAGTACTTC
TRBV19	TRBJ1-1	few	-	CASSIDHSDTEAFF	TGTGCCAGTAGTATTGACCACTCAGACACTGAAGCTTTCTTT
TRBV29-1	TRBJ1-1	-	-	CSSAIQTNTEAFF	TGCAGCTCAGCCATACAGACGAACACTGAAGCTTTCTTT
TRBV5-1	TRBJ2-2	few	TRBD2	CASSLEPGLAVSVTGELFF	TGCGCCAGCAGCTTGGAACCGGGACTAGCGGTCTCTGTCACCGGGGAGCTGTTTTTT
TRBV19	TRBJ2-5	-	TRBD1	CASSRQGAEETQYF	TGTGCCAGTAGCAGACAGGGGGCGGAGGAGACCCAGTACTTC
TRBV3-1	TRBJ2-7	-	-	CASSQGATYEQYF	TGTGCCAGCAGCCAGGGGGCTACCTACGAGCAGTACTTC
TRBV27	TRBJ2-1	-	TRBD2	CASRWTSGRANEQFF	TGTGCCAGCAGGTGGACTAGCGGGAGGGCCAATGAGCAGTTCTTC
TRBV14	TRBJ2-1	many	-	CASSHALGWDNEQFF	TGTGCCAGCAGCCATGCACTGGGCTGGGACAATGAGCAGTTCTTC
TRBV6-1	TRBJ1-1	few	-	CASTPIAINRNTEAFF	TGTGCCAGCACCCCCATCGCTATTAATCGGAACACTGAAGCTTTCTTT
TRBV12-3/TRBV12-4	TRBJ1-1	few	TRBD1	CASSFQRQGAGWGTEAFF	TGTGCCAGCAGTTTCCAACGACAGGGGGCGGGGTGGGGCACTGAAGCTTTCTTT
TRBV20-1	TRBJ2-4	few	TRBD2	CSALSGRAAKNIQYF	TGCAGTGCTCTTAGCGGGAGGGCCGCCAAAAACATTCAGTACTTC
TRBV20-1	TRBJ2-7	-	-	CSASAQRAYEQYF	TGCAGTGCTAGTGCCCAGCGGGCCTACGAGCAGTACTTC
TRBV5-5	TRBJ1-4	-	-	CASSLVLPRTNEKLFF	TGTGCCAGCAGCTTGGTACTACCCAGGACTAATGAAAAACTGTTTTTT
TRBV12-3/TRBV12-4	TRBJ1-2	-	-	CASSWTSQGNGYTF	TGTGCCAGCAGCTGGACTTCTCAGGGGAATGGCTACACCTTC
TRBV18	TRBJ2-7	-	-	CASSPEPGNSYEQYF	TGTGCCAGCTCACCAGAACCAGGGAATTCCTACGAGCAGTACTTC
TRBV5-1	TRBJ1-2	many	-	CASSPTNYGYTF	TGCGCCAGCAGCCCTACTAACTATGGCTACACCTTC
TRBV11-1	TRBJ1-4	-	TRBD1	CASSSTAYRQGPNEKLFF	TGTGCCAGCAGCTCTACCGCTTACCGACAGGGGCCTAATGAAAAACTGTTTTTT
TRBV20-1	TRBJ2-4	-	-	CSARDLLGVVGNIQYF	TGCAGTGCTAGAGATCTCCTAGGTGTGGTTGGAAACATTCAGTACTTC
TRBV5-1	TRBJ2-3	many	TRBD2	CASSLGLAVSTDTQYF	TGTGCCAGCAGTTTAGGACTAGCGGTGAGCACAGATACGCAGTATTTT
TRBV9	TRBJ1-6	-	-	CASSVAQNSPLHF	TGTGCCAGCAGCGTAGCGCAGAATTCACCCCTCCACTTT
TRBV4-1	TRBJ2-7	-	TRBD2	CASSQDPGGRSAYEQYF	TGCGCCAGCAGCCAAGATCCGGGGGGGAGGTCGGCCTACGAGCAGTACTTC
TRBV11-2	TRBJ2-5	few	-	CASSFTLQETQYF	TGTGCCAGCAGCTTCACCTTACAAGAGACCCAGTACTTC
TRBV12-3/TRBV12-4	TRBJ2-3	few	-	CASRSDTQYF	TGTGCCAGCAGGTCCGATACGCAGTATTTT
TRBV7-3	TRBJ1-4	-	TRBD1	CASRKTGTGDEKLFF	TGTGCCAGCAGAAAAACCGGGACAGGGGACGAAAAACTGTTTTTT
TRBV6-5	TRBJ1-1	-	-	CASSYGRVGTEAFF	TGTGCCAGCAGTTACGGCAGGGTAGGCACTGAAGCTTTCTTT
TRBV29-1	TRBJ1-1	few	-	CSVGGRGGLKAFF	TGCAGCGTCGGGGGACGGGGCGGCCTGAAAGCTTTCTTT
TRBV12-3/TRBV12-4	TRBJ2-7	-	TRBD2	CASSLTSGKSYEQYF	TGTGCCAGCAGTTTGACTAGCGGGAAGTCCTACGAGCAGTACTTC
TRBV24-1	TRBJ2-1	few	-	CATQFFRDHYNEQFF	TGTGCCACCCAGTTTTTCAGGGATCATTACAATGAGCAGTTCTTC
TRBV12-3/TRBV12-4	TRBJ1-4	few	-	CASSEAGAGEKLFF	TGTGCCAGCAGCGAGGCGGGGGCGGGTGAAAAACTGTTTTTT
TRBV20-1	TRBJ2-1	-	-	CSARVEPEGEQFF	TGCAGTGCTAGAGTGGAACCGGAGGGGGAGCAGTTCTTC
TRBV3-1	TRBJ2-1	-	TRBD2	CASKQGTSAYNEQFF	TGTGCCAGCAAACAAGGGACTAGCGCTTACAATGAGCAGTTCTTC
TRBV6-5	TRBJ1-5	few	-	CASSYFRPGPGSNQPQHF	TGTGCCAGCAGTTACTTTAGGCCGGGTCCCGGTTCCAATCAGCCCCAGCATTTT
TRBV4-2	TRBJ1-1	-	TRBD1	CATSHLRDRYLNTEAFF	TGTGCCACCAGCCATCTCCGGGACAGGTACTTGAACACTGAAGCTTTCTTT